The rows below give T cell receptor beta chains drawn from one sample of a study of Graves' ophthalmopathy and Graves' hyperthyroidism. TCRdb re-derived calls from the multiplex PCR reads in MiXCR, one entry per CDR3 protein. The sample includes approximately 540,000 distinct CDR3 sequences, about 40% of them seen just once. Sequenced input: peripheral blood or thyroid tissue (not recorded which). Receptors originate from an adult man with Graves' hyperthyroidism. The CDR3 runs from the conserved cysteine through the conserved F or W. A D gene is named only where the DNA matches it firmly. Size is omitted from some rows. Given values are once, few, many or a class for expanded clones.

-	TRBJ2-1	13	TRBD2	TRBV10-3	TGTGCCACGACCGGGCGGGGGAGGAATGAGCAGTTCTTC	CATTGRGRNEQFF
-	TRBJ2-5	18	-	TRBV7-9	TGCGCCTCAGGGGGGAATGAGCAGGGCAGCTCAAGAACCGAGACCCAGTACTTC	CASGGNEQGSSRTETQYF
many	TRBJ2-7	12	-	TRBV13	TGTGCCAGCAGCGAAATCGGCTACGAGCAGTACTTC	CASSEIGYEQYF
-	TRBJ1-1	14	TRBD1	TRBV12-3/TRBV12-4	TGTGCCAGCAGCGCTACAGGGGTGGGCACTGAAGCTTTCTTT	CASSATGVGTEAFF
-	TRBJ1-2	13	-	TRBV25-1	TGTGCCAGCAGTGAAGACACTAACTATGGCTACACCTTC	CASSEDTNYGYTF
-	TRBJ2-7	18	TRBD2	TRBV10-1	TGCGCCAGCAGCGACCCCAGGAGCGGGGGCTCCCCAGGGTACGAGCAGTACTTC	CASSDPRSGGSPGYEQYF
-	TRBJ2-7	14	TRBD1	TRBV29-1	TGCAGCGTAGGACAGGGGGTCCGCTCCTACGAGCAGTACTTC	CSVGQGVRSYEQYF
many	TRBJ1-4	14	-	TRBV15	TGTGCCACCAGCAGCCGGGACGATCATGAAAAACTGTTTTTT	CATSSRDDHEKLFF
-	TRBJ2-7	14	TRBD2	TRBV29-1	TGCAGTGAAGGGACTAGCGGGAGACTTCTCGAGCAGTACTTC	CSEGTSGRLLEQYF
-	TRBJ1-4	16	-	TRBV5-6	TGTGCCAGCAGCTTGTACAATCCTGCAACTAATGAAAAACTGTTTTTT	CASSLYNPATNEKLFF
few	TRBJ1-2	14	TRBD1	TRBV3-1	TGTGCCAGCAGCCAAGACCCAGGGGGCTATGGCTACACCTTC	CASSQDPGGYGYTF
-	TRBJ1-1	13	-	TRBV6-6	TGTGCCAGCAATCAGGGGAGAAACACTGAAGCTTTCTTT	CASNQGRNTEAFF
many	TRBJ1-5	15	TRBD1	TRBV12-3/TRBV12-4	TGTGCCAGCAGTTTAACCGGGACAGGCAATCAGCCCCAGCATTTT	CASSLTGTGNQPQHF
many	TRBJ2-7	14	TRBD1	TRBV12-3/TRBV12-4	TGTGCCAGCAGTACCGGACAGGGGGCCCGAGAGCAGTACTTC	CASSTGQGAREQYF
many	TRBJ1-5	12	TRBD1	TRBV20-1	TGCAGTGCCGGACAGGGGTCCCAGCCCCAGCATTTT	CSAGQGSQPQHF
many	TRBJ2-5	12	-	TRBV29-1	TGCAGCGTAGCGACAGGACAAGAGACCCAGTACTTC	CSVATGQETQYF
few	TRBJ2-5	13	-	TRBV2	TGTGCCAGCAGTATCGCGTACCAAGAGACCCAGTACTTC	CASSIAYQETQYF
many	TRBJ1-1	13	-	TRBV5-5	TGTGCCAGCAGCAACCGGGAGAACACTGAAGCTTTCTTT	CASSNRENTEAFF
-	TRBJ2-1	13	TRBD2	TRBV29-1	TGCAGCGGTCAACTAGCGGGAGCTAGTGAGCAGTTCTTC	CSGQLAGASEQFF
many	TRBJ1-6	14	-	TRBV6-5	TGTGCCAGCAGAAACACAGGGATGGGATCACCCCTCCACTTT	CASRNTGMGSPLHF